The source of this TCR beta chain is a study of beta chain features in type 1 diabetes. Study outcomes and limitations: Within the patient group, naive, central memory and Treg TCRB repertoires appeared more similar to each other than within healthy donors. TCRB CDR3 length was moderately but significantly reduced in all four CD4+ subsets of Type 1 diabetes patients.

Every isolated RNA sample was fully reverse transcribed, so sequencing captured expressed TCRB transcripts. Naive, central memory and regulatory T cell samples averaged roughly 3.7 million reads. Assay used: immunoSEQ multiplex PCR; TCRdb lists only in-frame clones, some missing. Here the sample spans about 170,000 clones, 7.5% to 8.5% being singletons. The sample holds a few counts of this clone. The antigen is undetermined. This CDR3 has 13 residues. V shed 7 bases and J 2 bases; nucleotides not matched to a gene: 4. Germline-derived CDR1 and CDR2 are SNHLY and FYNNEI. The rearrangement links TRBV2 to TRBJ2-7; 8 nucleotides align to TRBD1. The origin of this receptor is a man younger than 35 with type 1 diabetes. The sequenced material came from central memory CD4+ T cells from blood. The CDR3 loop reads CASNRDRTYEQYF. For the CDR3, the DNA is TGTGCCAGCAACCGGGACAGGACCTACGAGCAGTACTTC.